This is a list of T cell receptor beta chains from one sample in a study of CD8+ T cells in alopecia areata. The data were produced by immunoSEQ multiplex PCR, yet TCRdb's version contains in-frame clones alone and is incomplete. This sample carries approximately 130,000 clones, roughly 55% of them seen once, and the ten largest clones take around 5.7%. The sample in question was CD4+ T cells sorted from blood, obtained at week 4, from a patient treated with tofacitinib. These receptor sequences come from a human donor with alopecia areata. CDR3s include the opening cysteine and the closing phenylalanine or tryptophan. Each record gives: V gene, D gene, J gene, clone size, CDR3 DNA, CDR3 protein. D genes are given only for firm matches. The listing skips clone size in some rows; elsewhere it reads once, few, many or a size class.

>TRBV28|-|TRBJ1-2|once
TGTGCCATGGGGGGGCCCTATGGCTACACCTTC
CAMGGPYGYTF
>TRBV5-1|-|TRBJ2-7|-
TGCGCCAGCAGCTTGTCGAACACCGAGCAGTACTTC
CASSLSNTEQYF
>TRBV7-2|-|TRBJ2-3|-
TGTGCCAGCAGGGAAAGGGGGGGATCTTCCACAGATACGCAGTATTTT
CASRERGGSSTDTQYF
>TRBV7-2|TRBD2|TRBJ2-5|few
TGTGCCAGCAGCTTCTACACTAGCGGTGGGGAGACCCAGTACTTC
CASSFYTSGGETQYF
>TRBV5-8|TRBD1|TRBJ2-5|-
TGTGCCAGCAGCTTGGGTCGAGCAGGGGGCTTCGCGGAGACCCAGTACTTC
CASSLGRAGGFAETQYF
>TRBV5-6|-|TRBJ2-1|few
TGTGCCAGCAGCTTGGAGGGGATGTTCCGCAATGAGCAGTTCTTC
CASSLEGMFRNEQFF
>TRBV2|-|TRBJ2-3|once
TGTGCCAGCATCCTGGACGAGAGCACAGATACGCAGTATTTT
CASILDESTDTQYF
>TRBV9|-|TRBJ2-2|once
TGTGCCAGCCAAAAGGACACCGGGGAGCTGTTTTTT
CASQKDTGELFF
>TRBV5-8|TRBD2|TRBJ2-1|-
TGTGCCAGCAGCTCGACGCGGGGGAACGAGCAGTTCTTC
CASSSTRGNEQFF
>TRBV6-5|TRBD1|TRBJ1-2|-
TGTGCCAGCAGTCTCGACAGGGGGGTCCTCTACACCTTC
CASSLDRGVLYTF
>TRBV29-1|-|TRBJ2-2|-
TGCAGCGTTGGGAGGTCCGGGGAGCTGTTTTTT
CSVGRSGELFF
>TRBV5-1|-|TRBJ2-7|-
TGCGCCAGCAGCTTGGACGGTAGCCGCTCCTACGAGCAGTACTTC
CASSLDGSRSYEQYF
>TRBV6-5|TRBD1|TRBJ2-1|-
TGTGCCAGCAGTTACAGTCTTGGGACAGGTTCCAATGAGCAGTTCTTC
CASSYSLGTGSNEQFF
>TRBV5-6|-|TRBJ2-6|-
TGTGCCAGCAGCTTGGCGGCAGTGGGGGCCAACGTCCTGACTTTC
CASSLAAVGANVLTF
>TRBV28|-|TRBJ1-1|-
TGTGCCAGCAGTCCCCGGACAGACCTGAACACTGAAGCTTTCTTT
CASSPRTDLNTEAFF